The rows below give T cell receptor beta chains drawn from one sample of a study of T cells after somatic rescue of genetic block. Sequencing was performed with immunoSEQ multiplex PCR; in TCRdb, only in-frame clones are kept and a portion is missing. This sample has tens of thousands of clones, with around 92% found just once. Sample: peripheral blood mononuclear cells (PBMCs). The receptors come from a man between 35 and 55 years old. Each CDR3 is given with its conserved first and last residue. D genes are given only for firm matches. Clone size, where shown, is once, few, many, or a class for clones that have expanded.

v_call	d_call	clone_size	cdr3_length	j_call	cdr3_nt	cdr3_aa
TRBV11-3	-	-	14	TRBJ2-7	TGTGCCAGCAGCTTAGGCGGTTCTTCCTACGAGCAGTACTTC	CASSLGGSSYEQYF
TRBV6-6	-	-	12	TRBJ2-2	TGTGCCAGCAGTTTTAGGTCCGGGGAGCTGTTTTTT	CASSFRSGELFF
TRBV7-2	TRBD2	-	16	TRBJ2-1	TGTGCCAGCAGCTTGACTAGCGGGAGGAACGACAATGAGCAGTTCTTC	CASSLTSGRNDNEQFF
TRBV9	TRBD1	-	13	TRBJ2-5	TGTGCCAGCAGCCAAACAGGGGAAGAGACCCAGTACTTC	CASSQTGEETQYF
TRBV7-2	-	once	12	TRBJ1-2	TGTGCCAGCAGCTTAGAGGGTAATGGCTACACCTTC	CASSLEGNGYTF
TRBV19	-	-	15	TRBJ1-2	TGTGCCAGTAGTATAATGGAAGACTGGGGACACGGCTACACCTTC	CASSIMEDWGHGYTF
TRBV30	-	-	12	TRBJ1-1	TGTGCCTGGACTCAGGGGTTCGCTGAAGCTTTCTTT	CAWTQGFAEAFF
TRBV7-2	-	-	11	TRBJ2-1	TGTGCCAGCAGCTTAGCCGTTGAGCAGTTCTTC	CASSLAVEQFF
TRBV14	TRBD2	-	17	TRBJ2-4	TGTGCCAGCAGCCATGGACTAGCGGTGACAGCCAAAAACATTCAGTACTTC	CASSHGLAVTAKNIQYF
TRBV7-9	TRBD1	-	15	TRBJ2-5	TGTGCCAGCAGCACGGGACAGGGGGCGCGGGAGACCCAGTACTTC	CASSTGQGARETQYF
TRBV19	TRBD1	-	15	TRBJ2-5	TGTGCCAGTAAACAGTCCGGGACAGGGCGAGAGACCCAGTACTTC	CASKQSGTGRETQYF
TRBV7-2	-	-	14	TRBJ2-7	TGTGCCAGCAGCTTGGGGGCGCGCATCTACGAGCAGTACTTC	CASSLGARIYEQYF
TRBV7-8	-	-	15	TRBJ1-5	TGTGCCAGCAGAATAAGACAGGATAGCAATCAGCCCCAGCATTTT	CASRIRQDSNQPQHF
TRBV5-4	-	-	15	TRBJ2-1	TGTGCCAGCAGCTTGGAAGACAGCTCCTACAATGAGCAGTTCTTC	CASSLEDSSYNEQFF
TRBV28	-	-	15	TRBJ2-5	TGTGCCAGCGCTTGGAGATTAAGAGGTGGCGAGACCCAGTACTTC	CASAWRLRGGETQYF
TRBV6-6	-	-	14	TRBJ1-1	TGTGCCAGCAGTTACTCAGCGGGGGGAACTGAAGCTTTCTTT	CASSYSAGGTEAFF
TRBV9	TRBD1	-	13	TRBJ1-1	TGTGCCAGCAGCGTCCAGGGGGACACTGAAGCTTTCTTT	CASSVQGDTEAFF
TRBV7-9	TRBD1	-	15	TRBJ1-1	TGTGCCAGCAGCTTGCCGGACAGGGGGCGGACTGAAGCTTTCTTT	CASSLPDRGRTEAFF
TRBV6-5	-	-	12	TRBJ2-5	TGTGCCACCTCCGGGACCCCGAAGACCCAGTACTTC	CATSGTPKTQYF
TRBV18	-	-	13	TRBJ2-1	TGTGCCAGCTCATACCTGGGGCGGAATGAGCAGTTCTTC	CASSYLGRNEQFF
TRBV6-6	-	-	15	TRBJ2-5	TGTGCCAGCAGCTCCCCGGGTTTCACGAGGGAGACCCAGTACTTC	CASSSPGFTRETQYF
TRBV6-1	-	-	12	TRBJ1-2	TGTGCCATCCGTCGGGGGGGCTATGGCTACACCTTC	CAIRRGGYGYTF
TRBV7-9	-	-	13	TRBJ2-7	TGTGCCAGCAGCCCCTCCCTGGGGTACGAGCAGTACTTC	CASSPSLGYEQYF
TRBV5-6	TRBD1	-	16	TRBJ2-2	TGTGCCAGCAGCCATCCCAGGGGGAGGAACACCGGGGAGCTGTTTTTT	CASSHPRGRNTGELFF
TRBV19	TRBD1	once	14	TRBJ2-1	TGTGCCAGTAAGGACGGGACAGTCTACAATGAGCAGTTCTTC	CASKDGTVYNEQFF
TRBV30	TRBD1	-	14	TRBJ1-1	TGTGCCTGGAGTGTAGGGACAGGGAACACTGAAGCTTTCTTT	CAWSVGTGNTEAFF
TRBV5-4	-	few	14	TRBJ1-2	TGTGCCAGCAGCACTAGGACGGAGAACTATGGCTACACCTTC	CASSTRTENYGYTF
TRBV6-6	TRBD2	-	16	TRBJ2-1	TGTGCCAGCAGTTACAGTCAAGCGGGAGGTTCGAATGAGCAGTTCTTC	CASSYSQAGGSNEQFF
TRBV18	TRBD2	-	15	TRBJ2-1	TGTGCCAGCTCACCTACTAGCGGGAGCAGTAATGAGCAGTTCTTC	CASSPTSGSSNEQFF
TRBV7-2	TRBD2	-	16	TRBJ2-1	TGTGCCAGCAGTTTGGGACTAGCGAGCTCCTACAATGAGCAGTTCTTC	CASSLGLASSYNEQFF
TRBV23-1	TRBD1	once	15	TRBJ2-5	TGCGCCAGCAGTCATCCCGGGACAGCCCAAGAGACCCAGTACTTC	CASSHPGTAQETQYF
TRBV6-5	TRBD2	-	15	TRBJ2-1	TGTGCCAGCAGTTACGACGGATCGGGGGGCAATGAGCAGTTCTTC	CASSYDGSGGNEQFF
TRBV2	TRBD2	-	20	TRBJ2-3	TGTGCCAGCTATCAACCCCAGATAGCGGGGGGGCGCCATAGTTTAGATACGCAGTATTTT	CASYQPQIAGGRHSLDTQYF
TRBV7-9	TRBD1	few	14	TRBJ1-2	TGTGCCAGCAGCTCCATCGACAGGGTCTATGGCTACACCTTC	CASSSIDRVYGYTF
TRBV11-2	TRBD1	-	15	TRBJ1-4	TGTGCCAGCAGCCCGACCGGGACAGGGAATGAAAAACTGTTTTTT	CASSPTGTGNEKLFF
TRBV5-1	-	-	15	TRBJ1-4	TGCGCCAGCAGCCCGGACGGTGCAACTAATGAAAAACTGTTTTTT	CASSPDGATNEKLFF
TRBV7-9	-	-	17	TRBJ1-5	TGTGCCAGCAGCCTGGACGGTGGGCAGTATAGCAATCAGCCCCAGCATTTT	CASSLDGGQYSNQPQHF
TRBV7-9	-	-	10	TRBJ2-5	TGTGCCAGCAGCCCAAGGGACGACGACTTC	CASSPRDDDF
TRBV27	-	-	16	TRBJ1-5	TGTGCCAGCAGTTTATCAAATGCGGGGAACAATCAGCCCCAGCATTTT	CASSLSNAGNNQPQHF
TRBV7-8	TRBD2	-	16	TRBJ2-1	TGTGCCAGCAGCGATGGACTAGCGGGAAAATACAATGAGCAGTTCTTC	CASSDGLAGKYNEQFF
TRBV4-1	TRBD1	once	15	TRBJ2-3	TGCGCCAGCAGCCAGGGGACAGTTAGCACAGATACGCAGTATTTT	CASSQGTVSTDTQYF
TRBV6-5	TRBD1	-	13	TRBJ2-1	TGTGCCAGCAGGAGACAGGGCAACAATGAGCAGTTCTTC	CASRRQGNNEQFF
TRBV11-2	TRBD2	-	15	TRBJ2-7	TGTGCCAGCAGCTTAGTGGGCGGGGGGGCCGACGAGCAGTACTTC	CASSLVGGGADEQYF
TRBV19	-	-	14	TRBJ2-4	TGTGCCAGTAGAGGGGGTATGGCCAAAAACATTCAGTACTTC	CASRGGMAKNIQYF
TRBV5-1	-	-	16	TRBJ1-4	TGCGCCAGCAGCTTATCATCGGGGGGTGGTAATGAAAAACTGTTTTTT	CASSLSSGGGNEKLFF
TRBV19	-	-	14	TRBJ1-2	TGTGCCAGTAGTTCCACCCTGGACAGCTATGGCTACACCTTC	CASSSTLDSYGYTF
TRBV6-5	TRBD1	-	16	TRBJ1-6	TGTGCCAGCAGTTACTCGAGGGACAGGGTGAGCTCACCCCTCCACTTT	CASSYSRDRVSSPLHF
TRBV19	-	once	17	TRBJ1-2	TGTGCCAGTAGTATAGCCATGGGGGGCGTTACTAACTATGGCTACACCTTC	CASSIAMGGVTNYGYTF
TRBV6-1	-	-	15	TRBJ1-2	TGTGCCAGCAGGAACCCCCAGGGCTCGTGGTATGGCTACACCTTC	CASRNPQGSWYGYTF
TRBV6-5	-	once	13	TRBJ1-1	TGTGCCAGCAGTCGGACGGAGAACACTGAAGCTTTCTTT	CASSRTENTEAFF
TRBV20-1	-	few	10	TRBJ2-3	TGCAGTGTGACCCCAGATACGCAGTATTTT	CSVTPDTQYF
TRBV19	TRBD1	-	17	TRBJ1-2	TGTGCCAGTAGGTCCAGGGGGCGCATCTTGTCGGACTATGGCTACACCTTC	CASRSRGRILSDYGYTF
TRBV9	-	once	14	TRBJ1-3	TGTGCCAGCAGCGTGGGGGCAGGGAGCAACACCATATATTTT	CASSVGAGSNTIYF
TRBV6-4	-	-	16	TRBJ2-1	TGTGCCAGCAGTGACTCAGGAGGGGCCCGGGTGGATGAGCAGTTCTTC	CASSDSGGARVDEQFF